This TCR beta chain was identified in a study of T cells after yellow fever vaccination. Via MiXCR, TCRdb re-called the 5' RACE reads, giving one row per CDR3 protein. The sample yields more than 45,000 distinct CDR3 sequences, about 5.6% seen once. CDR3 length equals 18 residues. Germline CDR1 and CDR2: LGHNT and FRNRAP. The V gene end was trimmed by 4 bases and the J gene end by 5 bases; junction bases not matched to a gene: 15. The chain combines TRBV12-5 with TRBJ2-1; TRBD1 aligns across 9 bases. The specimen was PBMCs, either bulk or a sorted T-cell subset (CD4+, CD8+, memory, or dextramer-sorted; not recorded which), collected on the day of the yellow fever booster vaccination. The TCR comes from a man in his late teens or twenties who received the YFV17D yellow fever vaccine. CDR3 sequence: CASGSLYTGTGTDNEQFF. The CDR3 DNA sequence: TGTGCTAGTGGTTCTCTCTATACCGGGACAGGGACGGACAATGAGCAGTTCTTC. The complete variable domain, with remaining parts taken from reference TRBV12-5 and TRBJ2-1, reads DARVTQTPRHKVTEMGQEVTMRCQPILGHNTVFWYRQTMMQGLELLAYFRNRAPLDDSGMPKDRFSAEMPDATLATLKIQPSEPRDSAVYFCASGSLYTGTGTDNEQFFGPGTRLTVL.